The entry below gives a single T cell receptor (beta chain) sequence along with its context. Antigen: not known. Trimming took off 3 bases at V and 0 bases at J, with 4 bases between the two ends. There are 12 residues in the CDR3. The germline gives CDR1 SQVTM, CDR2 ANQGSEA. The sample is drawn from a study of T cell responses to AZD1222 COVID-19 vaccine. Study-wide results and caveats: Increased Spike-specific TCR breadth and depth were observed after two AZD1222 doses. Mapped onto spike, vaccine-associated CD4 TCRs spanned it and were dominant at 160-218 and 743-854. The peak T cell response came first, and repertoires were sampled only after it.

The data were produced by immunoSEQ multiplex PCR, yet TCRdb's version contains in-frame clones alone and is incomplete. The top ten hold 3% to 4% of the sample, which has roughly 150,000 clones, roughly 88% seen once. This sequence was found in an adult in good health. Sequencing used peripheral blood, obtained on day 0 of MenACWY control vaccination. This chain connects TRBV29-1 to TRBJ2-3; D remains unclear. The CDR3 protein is CSVERSTDTQYF. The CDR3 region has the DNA TGCAGCGTTGAGCGGAGCACAGATACGCAGTATTTT.